One and the same sample provided the 23 T cell receptor beta chains below, sequenced in a study of T cell repertoires in cytomegalovirus infection. No cognate antigen is known for these TCRs. TCRdb independently ran MiXCR on the reads; one entry per CDR3 protein. The table records approximately 600,000 distinct CDR3 sequences, around two fifths of them present only once. This specimen consisted of cultured PBMCs, obtained from culture after CMV antigen stimulation. These TCRs come from a human donor in good health (CMV status not recorded). Some clones in this sample may be carry-over from other donors' samples.

In its sample, this clonotype was seen a few times. This sequence joins TRBV14 and TRBJ1-1, with D maybe TRBD1 (6 bases). The CDR3 loop spans 13 amino acids. Trimming pared 3 bases from V and 11 bases from J, leaving 16 bases between. CDR1 and CDR2 from the germline V gene are SGHDN and FVKESK. CDR3: CASSQQMAGVAFF. The DNA of the CDR3 is TGTGCCAGCAGCCAGCAAATGGCAGGGGTTGCTTTCTTT.

J is TRBJ2-3 and V is TRBV6-1, with D possibly matching TRBD1 (5 bases). The CDR3 runs to 13 residues. The V end was cut by 0 bases, the J end by 5 bases, with 6 bases between. Looked up from germline, CDR1 is MNHNS and CDR2 is SASEGT. CDR3 coding DNA: TGTGCCAGCAGTGAAGCGCAGGGAGATACGCAGTATTTT. This gives the protein CASSEAQGDTQYF.

This rearrangement joins TRBV7-9 to TRBJ1-6, with D unresolved. With 5 bases removed from V and 12 bases from J, the gap between germline ends came to 14 bases. The CDR3 has 13 residues. The germline CDR1 and CDR2 sequences are SEHNR and FQNEAQ (reference sequence). The CDR3 sequence: CASSLMDGKPLHF. The DNA of the CDR3 is TGTGCCAGCAGCCTGATGGACGGTAAACCCCTCCACTTT.

The chain has TRBV3-1 and TRBJ2-2, with D tentatively TRBD2 (6 bases). The CDR3 contains 16 residues. Germline CDR1 and CDR2: LGHDT and YNNKEL (reference sequence). V lost 1 base and J lost 6, with 15 bases in between. CDR3: CASSQAGVPRPGELFF. DNA of the CDR3: TGTGCCAGCAGCCAAGCGGGGGTACCGCGGCCCGGGGAGCTGTTTTTT.

The chain combines TRBV11-2 with TRBJ2-3; D possibly corresponds to TRBD2 (5 bases). The V and J ends lost 1 base and 2 bases respectively, with 7 bases between them. Germline loops: CDR1 SGHAT, CDR2 FQNNGV. The CDR3 has 14 residues. The CDR3 reads CASSLGLITDTQYF. For the CDR3, the DNA is TGTGCCAGCAGCTTAGGACTAATCACAGATACGCAGTATTTT.

This clonotype was detected a few times. The CDR3 bases are TGCAGTGCTAGAGGCCCCCTTAGCGGGAGCTCCTACAATGAGCAGTTCTTC. It is translated as CSARGPLSGSSYNEQFF. The V gene is TRBV20-1, the J gene TRBJ2-1; 9 nucleotides agree with TRBD2. Trimming took 1 base from V and 0 from J; bases not matched to a gene: 7. There are 17 residues in the CDR3. Germline V gene lookup returns CDR1 DFQATT and CDR2 SNEGSKA (reference sequence).

This clonotype was seen a handful of times. The chain carries TRBV19 and TRBJ2-6; D is undetermined. The CDR3 runs 13 residues. Germline assignment: CDR1 LNHDA and CDR2 SQIVND (reference sequence). Trimming took 7 bases from V and 3 from J, leaving 7 bases between them. In nucleotides, the CDR3 is TGTGCCAGTACTAGTCGTGGGGCCAACGTCCTGACTTTC. Amino acid sequence: CASTSRGANVLTF.

The chain combines TRBV7-8 with TRBJ1-1; D is ambiguous. Germline V gene lookup returns CDR1 SGHVS and CDR2 FQNEAQ. CDR3 size: 13 residues. The germline V and J ends were trimmed by 11 bases and 6 bases, with 19 bases remaining between them. The CDR3 loop is CAGAKGVSAEAFF. The CDR3 nucleotides read TGTGCCGGTGCCAAGGGAGTGAGTGCTGAAGCTTTCTTT.

This chain connects TRBV7-2 to TRBJ2-1; possible D gene TRBD2, 5 bases. This CDR3 contains 15 residues. Trimming stripped 6 bases from V and 7 bases from J, with 19 bases between. Germline V CDR1 and CDR2: SGHTA, FQGNSA. This CDR3 reads CASSPPAGLGNEQFF. The CDR3 DNA sequence: TGTGCCAGCAGTCCACCCGCGGGCCTCGGGAATGAGCAGTTCTTC.

This clonotype was seen a handful of times. An end of the junction does not agree with germline; a read error may underlie this. The rearrangement links TRBV7-9 to TRBJ2-1; 9 positions match TRBD2. The CDR3 sequence is 14 residues long. Germline loops: CDR1 SEHNR, CDR2 FQNEAQ (reference sequence). CDR3: CASRWLAGYNGQFF. The CDR3 DNA reads as TGTGCCAGCCGGTGGCTAGCGGGATACAATGGGCAGTTCTTC.

The V gene is TRBV7-4, the J gene TRBJ1-6; D gene ambiguous. The germline gives CDR1 SGHVT, CDR2 SQSDAQ. This CDR3 is 16 amino acids long. V lost 0 bases, J lost 9 bases, and 15 bases lay in between. The CDR3 DNA is TGTGCCAGCAGCTTAGCGGTAGCATCTTGGGGTTCACCCCTCCACTTT. It codes for CASSLAVASWGSPLHF.

This clonotype was seen a handful of times. This chain links TRBV6-1 with TRBJ1-4; D perhaps matches TRBD1 (5 bases). This CDR3 has 17 amino acids. Germline V gives CDR1 MNHNS, CDR2 SASEGT. The V gene lost 2 bases and the J gene lost 0 bases, with 13 bases spanning the gap. CDR3 DNA: TGTGCCAGCAGTGAATGGCGGGGACGTTCAACTAATGAAAAACTGTTTTTT. Protein sequence: CASSEWRGRSTNEKLFF.

This clonotype was seen more than once but under ten times. The chain employs TRBV14 and TRBJ2-1; no clear D. Germline V gives CDR1 SGHDN, CDR2 FVKESK. The length of the CDR3 is 15 residues. Trimming took 1 base from V and 3 from J, leaving 10 bases between them. DNA for the CDR3: TGTGCCAGCAGCCAAGGGGCTCCTGGCTACAATGAGCAGTTCTTC. Its protein product is CASSQGAPGYNEQFF.

This clonotype was found a few times. V is TRBV7-2 and J is TRBJ2-4; TRBD1 agrees at 7 bases. Germline V gene sequence: CDR1 SGHTA, CDR2 FQGNSA. The V gene end was trimmed by 5 bases and the J gene end by 6 bases; junction bases not matched to a gene: 16. The CDR3 is 17 amino acids. CDR3 residues: CASSQQWRRSGGNIQYF. The CDR3 DNA is TGTGCCAGCAGCCAACAGTGGCGGCGATCAGGGGGAAACATTCAGTACTTC.

The chain links TRBV5-1 to TRBJ1-2, with D possibly matching TRBD1 (5 bases). The CDR3 covers 15 residues. CDR1 is SGHRS and CDR2 is YFSETQ in the germline V gene. Trimming removed 3 bases at V and 3 bases at J, with 15 bases between. Here the CDR3 DNA reads TGCGCCAGCAGCTCGGCACCAGGGACGGACTATGGCTACACCTTC. Translating it yields CASSSAPGTDYGYTF.

This clonotype was seen a handful of times. V is TRBV7-8 and J is TRBJ1-3; D not certain. Germline lookup yields CDR1 SGHVS and CDR2 FQNEAQ. This CDR3 contains 19 residues. The ends were cut back, 1 base at V and 0 bases at J, with 19 bases in the middle. CDR3 protein: CASSLDPGKTRGSGNTIYF. The CDR3 DNA reads TGTGCCAGCAGCTTAGATCCTGGGAAGACCAGAGGCTCTGGAAACACCATATATTTT.

A few counts support this clonotype. The gene calls are TRBV29-1 and TRBJ1-2, with D possibly TRBD1 on 6 matching bases. The CDR3 runs to 15 residues. Germline V gene lookup returns CDR1 SQVTM and CDR2 ANQGSEA. Trimming cost V 4 bases and J 3 bases, with 18 bases left between them. CDR3 DNA: TGCAGCGTTGTCGGGGGGCTACGAGAGTACTATGGCTACACCTTC. Its translation: CSVVGGLREYYGYTF. The whole variable domain, remainder taken from reference TRBV29-1 and TRBJ1-2, is SAVISQKPSRDICQRGTSLTIQCQVDSQVTMMFWYRQQPGQSLTLIATANQGSEATYESGFVIDKFPISRPNLTFSTLTVSNMSPEDSSIYLCSVVGGLREYYGYTFGSGTRLTVV.

The chain employs TRBV7-2 and TRBJ2-7; 12 nucleotides align to TRBD2. V was clipped by 1 base and J by 5 bases; unmatched bases: 3. The CDR3 consists of 15 residues. CDR1 SGHTA and CDR2 FQGNSA come from the germline V gene. The DNA for the CDR3 is TGTGCCAGCAGCTTAGAACTAGCGGGAGGCCACGAGCAGTACTTC. It is translated as CASSLELAGGHEQYF.

The chain couples TRBV7-2 to TRBJ2-7; 16 nucleotides agree with TRBD2. This CDR3 has 16 amino acids. In germline, CDR1 is SGHTA, CDR2 FQGNSA. V lost 5 bases to trimming and J lost 2 bases; unmatched junction nucleotides: 3. CDR3 residues: CASSPGLAGGAYEQYF. In DNA, the CDR3 is TGTGCCAGCAGCCCGGGACTAGCGGGGGGGGCCTACGAGCAGTACTTC. The whole variable domain, filled in from reference TRBV7-2 and TRBJ2-7, reads GAGVSQSPSNKVTEKGKDVELRCDPISGHTALYWYRQSLGQGLEFLIYFQGNSAPDKSGLPSDRFSAERTGGSVSTLTIQRTQQEDSAVYLCASSPGLAGGAYEQYFGPGTRLTVT.

The chain carries TRBV7-2 and TRBJ2-2; 9 bases line up with TRBD2. J gave up 0 bases and V 5 bases, and 10 bases lay outside the gene matches. The CDR3 consists of 18 residues. CDR1 SGHTA and CDR2 FQGNSA come from the germline V gene. The CDR3 sequence: CASSQGGLAGANTGELFF. The CDR3 coding sequence is TGTGCCAGCAGCCAAGGGGGGTTAGCGGGAGCGAACACCGGGGAGCTGTTTTTT. Complete variable domain (other parts from reference TRBV7-2 and TRBJ2-2): GAGVSQSPSNKVTEKGKDVELRCDPISGHTALYWYRQSLGQGLEFLIYFQGNSAPDKSGLPSDRFSAERTGGSVSTLTIQRTQQEDSAVYLCASSQGGLAGANTGELFFGEGSRLTVL.

V usage is TRBV20-1 and J usage is TRBJ2-5; 10 positions match TRBD1. J was trimmed by 7 bases and V by 1 base; bases with no gene match: 6. CDR1 and CDR2 (germline): DFQATT, SNEGSKA (reference sequence). The length of the CDR3 is 14 residues. The CDR3 here is CSARAGTGDGTQYF. The CDR3 nucleotides read TGCAGTGCTAGAGCCGGGACAGGGGACGGGACCCAGTACTTC.

The chain is built from TRBV12-3 or TRBV12-4 and TRBJ2-7; TRBD2 agrees at 10 bases. V was clipped by 5 bases and J by 7 bases; unmatched bases: 11. The CDR3 contains 15 residues. In DNA, the CDR3 is TGTGCCAGCAGTCCCCCAGCGGGAGGGTTCGGAGAGCAGTACTTC. Residues: CASSPPAGGFGEQYF.

Of note for this clonotype: This clone may be a read error of a much larger clone one base away. The gene calls are TRBV7-9 and TRBJ1-1; D ambiguous. The germline V and J ends were trimmed by 1 base and 2 bases, with 11 bases remaining between them. The CDR3 has 15 amino acids. Germline CDR1 and CDR2: SEHNR and FQNEAQ (reference sequence). The CDR3 protein is CASSLGIGHNTEAFF. In nucleotides, the CDR3 is TGTGCCAGCAGCTTAGGAATCGGGCACAACACTGAAGCTTTCTTT.